The 23 T cell receptor beta chains given below trace back to one sample, sequenced in a study of blood T cell repertoires in COVID-19. TCRdb's table, derived via immunoSEQ multiplex PCR, lists solely in-frame clones and lacks some. The table includes roughly 67,000 clones, over 60% detected once. Sequencing input: peripheral blood. These receptors were taken from a woman aged 45-65 years with active or convalescent COVID-19.

This clone was found a few times. The V gene is TRBV5-8, the J gene TRBJ1-1; TRBD1 matches at 10 bases. The CDR3 totals 15 residues. Germline values: CDR1 SGHTS, CDR2 YDEGEE. V gave up 3 bases and J gave up 0 bases; unmatched junction bases: 2. Here the CDR3 reads CASSWGQGMNTEAFF. CDR3 DNA sequence: TGTGCCAGCAGCTGGGGACAGGGGATGAACACTGAAGCTTTCTTT.

This chain links TRBV19 with TRBJ1-1, with 11 positions matching TRBD1. The germline V gene encodes CDR1 LNHDA and CDR2 SQIVND (reference sequence). This CDR3 region has 15 residues. Trimming cost V 7 bases and J 2 bases; bases outside gene matches: 6. The CDR3 DNA reads as TGTGCCAGTACAGGACAGGGGGCAATCAACACTGAAGCTTTCTTT. Translating it yields CASTGQGAINTEAFF.

This chain joins TRBV6-5 and TRBJ1-5, with D perhaps TRBD1 (6 bases). Trimming cost V 6 bases and J 0 bases, with 12 bases left between them. The CDR3 spans 15 residues. Germline CDR1 is MNHEY and CDR2 is SVGAGI. This chain's CDR3 is CASSEDSYSNQPQHF. For the CDR3, the DNA is TGTGCCAGCAGCGAGGACAGTTATAGCAATCAGCCCCAGCATTTT.

The chain carries TRBV6-5 and TRBJ1-3; no clear D gene. V lost 9 bases to trimming and J lost 3 bases, with 18 bases between them. CDR3 length equals 15 residues. The germline V gene encodes CDR1 MNHEY and CDR2 SVGAGI. In DNA, the CDR3 is TGTGCCAGTGCGGGGAGAGGGATGATTGGAAACACCATATATTTT. Its translation: CASAGRGMIGNTIYF.

The chain is built from TRBV29-1 and TRBJ1-2; D remains unclear. V shed 4 bases and J shed 8 bases, with 20 bases lying between them. Germline CDR1 is SQVTM and CDR2 is ANQGSEA. The CDR3 runs 14 residues. The CDR3 here is CSVAQASPGGGYTF. The CDR3 DNA sequence: TGCAGCGTTGCCCAGGCGAGTCCCGGTGGCGGCTACACCTTC.

The V gene is TRBV6-6, the J gene TRBJ2-7, with a weak D call TRBD2 (5 bases). The CDR3 consists of 14 residues. Between the trimmed V and J ends, which lost 7 bases and 3 bases, there was a span of 16 bases. Germline loops: CDR1 MNHNY, CDR2 SVGAGI (reference sequence). The CDR3 spells CASTFGWGVYEQYF. CDR3 DNA: TGTGCCAGCACCTTCGGGTGGGGAGTCTACGAGCAGTACTTC.

The chain is built from TRBV3-1 (or the pseudogene TRBV3-2) and TRBJ1-5; D might be TRBD1 (6 bases). The CDR3 is 15 amino acids. Germline CDR1 is LGHDT and CDR2 is YNNKEL (reference sequence). V was shortened by 4 bases and J by 3 bases, with 13 bases between the two germline ends. As DNA, the CDR3 is TGTGCCAGCAGCCCCCCGGGGGGCAACAATCAGCCCCAGCATTTT. This encodes CASSPPGGNNQPQHF.

The V gene is TRBV12-5, the J gene TRBJ2-5; D not certain. CDR1 is LGHNT and CDR2 is FRNRAP in the germline V gene. The CDR3 has 12 amino acids. V lost 2 bases and J 4 bases, leaving 5 bases between the germline ends. CDR3 residues: CASGLTGETQYF. The CDR3, as DNA: TGTGCTAGTGGTTTGACTGGAGAGACCCAGTACTTC.

This chain uses TRBV9 with TRBJ2-1; maybe TRBD1 (5 bases). V lost 6 bases and J lost 4, with 17 bases in between. Germline V gene sequence: CDR1 SGDLS, CDR2 YYNGEE. This CDR3 is built from 15 residues. The chain's CDR3 is CASTQSGNRYNEQFF. CDR3 in DNA: TGTGCCAGCACCCAGTCAGGGAATCGATACAATGAGCAGTTCTTC.

The chain recombines TRBV19 with TRBJ1-2, with D possibly TRBD1 on 6 matching bases. With 3 bases removed from V and 7 bases from J, the gap between germline ends came to 9 bases. The germline CDR1 and CDR2 sequences are LNHDA and SQIVND (reference sequence). This CDR3 comprises 12 residues. CDR3 in amino acids: CASSIRGAGYTF. The CDR3 nucleotides are TGTGCCAGTAGTATCAGGGGAGCTGGCTACACCTTC. The entire variable domain, with the rest obtained from reference TRBV19 and TRBJ1-2, is as follows: DGGITQSPKYLFRKEGQNVTLSCEQNLNHDAMYWYRQDPGQGLRLIYYSQIVNDFQKGDIAEGYSVSREKKESFPLTVTSAQKNPTAFYLCASSIRGAGYTFGSGTRLTVV.

This clone was detected only a few times. The chain recombines TRBV5-5 with TRBJ2-2; D perhaps matches TRBD2 (5 bases). Trimming took off 6 bases at V and 1 base at J, with 13 bases between the two ends. Germline CDR1 SGHKS, CDR2 YYEKEE (reference sequence). This CDR3 is built from 15 residues. The chain's CDR3 is CASMVGAVNTGELFF. As DNA, the CDR3 is TGTGCCAGCATGGTCGGAGCGGTGAACACCGGGGAGCTGTTTTTT.

V is TRBV7-2 and J is TRBJ2-1; 13 bases map to TRBD2. This CDR3 has 16 amino acids. From germline, CDR1 is SGHTA and CDR2 FQGNSA. V lost 1 base to trimming and J lost 5 bases; unmatched junction nucleotides: 2. CDR3 nucleotide sequence: TGTGCCAGCAGCTTAGTAGGGACTAGCGGGAACAATGAGCAGTTCTTC. This gives the protein CASSLVGTSGNNEQFF.

This clone was picked up one time. CDR3 DNA: TGCGCCAGCAGCCCTAGCGGGTTCTACAATGAGCAGTTCTTC. Translation: CASSPSGFYNEQFF. The chain links TRBV4-3 to TRBJ2-1, with 8 bases that match TRBD2. V lost 4 bases to trimming and J lost 3 bases; unmatched junction nucleotides: 2. The CDR3 extends over 14 amino acids. Germline V lookup: CDR1 LGHNA, CDR2 YSLEER.

The chain uses TRBV7-8 and TRBJ2-7; D is perhaps TRBD2 (5 bases). V was clipped by 1 base and J by 4 bases, with 14 bases between them. Germline V gene lookup returns CDR1 SGHVS and CDR2 FQNEAQ. The CDR3 extends over 15 amino acids. The CDR3 DNA is TGTGCCAGCAGCTTAGGCGGGCTCTCCCCGTACGAGCAGTACTTC. It is translated as CASSLGGLSPYEQYF.

The chain combines TRBV4-2 with TRBJ2-7; 9 bases line up with TRBD2. After removal of 1 base from V and 4 bases from J, the junction contained 8 bases not matched to a gene. This CDR3 contains 16 residues. CDR1 and CDR2 from the germline V gene are LGHNA and YNFKEQ. CDR3 DNA: TGTGCCAGCAGCCAAGGTCGCGGGAGGGCCTGGTACGAGCAGTACTTC. As protein: CASSQGRGRAWYEQYF.

In nucleotides, the CDR3 is TGTGCCAGCAGCTTCCAACTCTACGAGCAGTACTTC. It translates to CASSFQLYEQYF. This chain joins TRBV11-2 and TRBJ2-7; unclear D gene. The length of the CDR3 is 12 residues. Germline V CDR1 and CDR2: SGHAT, FQNNGV. The germline V and J ends were trimmed by 3 bases and 3 bases, with 6 bases remaining between them.

V and J are TRBV4-3 and TRBJ1-1; D remains unclear. The V end lost 0 bases, the J end lost 0 bases, and 8 bases lay between the germline ends. The CDR3 has 15 amino acids. Germline V gene data show CDR1 as LGHNA and CDR2 as YSLEER. The CDR3 sequence is CASSQDLRMNTEAFF. The CDR3 region has the DNA TGCGCCAGCAGCCAAGATCTGCGCATGAACACTGAAGCTTTCTTT.

This sequence joins TRBV4-2 and TRBJ2-3, with 10 bases fitting TRBD2. There are 15 residues in the CDR3. Germline V gene sequence: CDR1 LGHNA, CDR2 YNFKEQ. J gave up 3 bases and V 1 base, and 1 base lay outside the gene matches. The CDR3 loop is CASSQASGRTDTQYF. The CDR3, as DNA: TGTGCCAGCAGCCAAGCTAGCGGGAGAACAGATACGCAGTATTTT.

This clone was recorded once. This chain uses TRBV7-8 with TRBJ2-2, with D maybe TRBD1 (6 bases). Germline CDR1 reads SGHVS; CDR2 reads FQNEAQ. The CDR3 sequence is 14 residues long. V lost 3 bases and J 9 bases, leaving 14 bases between the germline ends. In DNA, the CDR3 is TGTGCCAGCAGCTTGATGACAGGCCCTCGGGAGCTGTTTTTT. This gives the protein CASSLMTGPRELFF.

Points on this clone: An end of the junction differs from the germline gene, which may be a read error. The chain is built from TRBV7-7 and TRBJ1-5; no firm D call. Germline V gene lookup returns CDR1 SSHAT and CDR2 FNYEAQ (reference sequence). The CDR3 sequence is 16 residues long. The CDR3 loop reads CASSPPAGPGVQPQHF. The CDR3 DNA reads TGTGCTAGCAGCCCCCCCGCCGGCCCGGGAGTTCAGCCCCAGCATTTT.

The chain uses TRBV6-5 and TRBJ1-2, with a tentative D call TRBD1 (5 bases). The V gene lost 6 bases and the J gene lost 4 bases, with 12 bases spanning the gap. The CDR3 has 13 residues. The germline V gene encodes CDR1 MNHEY and CDR2 SVGAGI. CDR3 sequence (DNA): TGTGCCAGCAGCCGGGACTTTAGCTATGGCTACACCTTC. Translated: CASSRDFSYGYTF.

The chain carries TRBV6-5 and TRBJ2-1, with a weak D call TRBD2 (6 bases). The CDR3 is made up of 15 amino acids. V was trimmed by 5 bases and J by 6 bases, leaving 17 bases between them. From germline, CDR1 is MNHEY and CDR2 SVGAGI. CDR3 protein: CASSPPRELGNEQFF. In DNA, the CDR3 is TGTGCCAGCAGTCCCCCCCGGGAGCTCGGCAATGAGCAGTTCTTC.

The chain joins TRBV30 to TRBJ1-2; TRBD1 aligns across 8 bases. V dropped 2 bases and J dropped 8; count of bases not matched to a gene: 10. The V gene's germline CDR1 is GTSNPN and CDR2 SVGIG (reference sequence). This CDR3 is 14 amino acids long. The CDR3 sequence: CAWSSRTGTGGYTF. The CDR3 region has the DNA TGTGCCTGGAGTAGTAGGACAGGGACCGGGGGCTACACCTTC.